This T cell receptor beta chain was sequenced during a study of naive and memory T cell subsets. From the second PCR step, alpha and beta chains were amplified apart. Trimming took off 6 bases at V and 4 bases at J, with 12 bases between the two ends. This CDR3 contains 13 residues. Per the germline V gene, CDR1 is SEHNR and CDR2 is FQNEAQ (reference sequence). This clonotype came up a few times. An equimolar mix of two oligonucleotides served as the beta constant-region primer for TRBC1 and TRBC2. TCRdb independently ran MiXCR on the UMI-ligation and nested PCR reads; one entry per CDR3 protein. The data hold over 20,000 distinct CDR3 sequences, with around 10% observed a single time.

The J gene is TRBJ1-2, the V gene TRBV7-9; no reliable D call. This TCR was sampled from a human donor in good health. The material sequenced was central memory CD8+ T cells from blood. DNA of the CDR3: TGTGCCAGCAGATCAGAGACCGGCTATGGCTACACCTTC. Its translation: CASRSETGYGYTF.